The next 11 T cell receptor beta chains were all read from a single sample in a study of CD8 T cells in ankylosing spondylitis. Findings and caveats of the study: Seemingly characteristic of ankylosing spondylitis blood was a TCR beta motif consisting of 7 or 8 highly homologous variants.

MiXCR was run by TCRdb on the 5' RACE reads, yielding one entry per CDR3 protein. The data show about 460,000 distinct CDR3 sequences, under 5.5% seen once. These receptors have no identified antigens. The sample was blood, either unsorted or a sorted T cell fraction (not recorded which). Receptors originate from a male donor with ankylosing spondylitis.

This clonotype came up a few times. CDR3: CASHGTSGYNEQFF. The CDR3 DNA reads TGCGCCAGCCACGGGACTAGCGGATACAATGAGCAGTTCTTC. This chain links TRBV5-1 with TRBJ2-1; 11 bases agree with TRBD2. The CDR3 runs 14 residues. From germline, CDR1 is SGHRS and CDR2 YFSETQ. V was clipped by 7 bases and J by 4 bases; unmatched bases: 4.

The table lists this clonotype with many counts. The chain employs TRBV18 and TRBJ2-7, with D unresolved. CDR3 length equals 13 residues. Germline CDR1 KGHSH, CDR2 LQKENI. V was cut by 5 bases and J by 2 bases, with 10 bases left in between. In DNA, the CDR3 is TGTGCCAGCTCAAAAAATCCTACCTACGAGCAGTACTTC. It is translated as CASSKNPTYEQYF.

This clonotype turned up a few times. This sequence joins TRBV5-1 and TRBJ2-3; D uncertain. In germline, CDR1 is SGHRS, CDR2 YFSETQ. CDR3 size: 14 residues. The ends were cut back, 4 bases at V and 6 bases at J, with 15 bases in the middle. For the CDR3, the DNA is TGCGCCAGCAGCCCGACTCCTGAGAAGGATACGCAGTATTTT. Its translation: CASSPTPEKDTQYF.

At least ten counts were recorded for this clonotype. The chain employs TRBV5-1 and TRBJ2-3; 9 bases line up with TRBD2. V lost 3 bases to trimming and J lost 4 bases; unmatched junction nucleotides: 9. There are 16 residues in the CDR3. Looked up from germline, CDR1 is SGHRS and CDR2 is YFSETQ. The CDR3: CASSSGTGTSSDTQYF. The CDR3, as DNA: TGCGCCAGCAGCTCGGGTACCGGGACTAGCTCAGATACGCAGTATTTT.

This clonotype has at least ten counts. This chain joins TRBV24-1 and TRBJ2-7; the D is unclear. This CDR3 comprises 16 residues. Germline loops: CDR1 KGHDR, CDR2 SFDVKD. Trimming shortened V by 3 bases and J by 0 bases, and 14 bases separated the two germline ends. The CDR3 loop is CATSDPPGSLSYEQYF. CDR3 DNA sequence: TGTGCCACCAGTGATCCACCCGGGTCTCTCTCCTACGAGCAGTACTTC.

This clonotype was picked up many times. The chain links TRBV7-2 to TRBJ1-1; D call uncertain. The CDR3 is 13 amino acids. The germline V and J ends were trimmed by 1 base and 6 bases, with 9 bases remaining between them. From germline, CDR1 is SGHTA and CDR2 FQGNSA. The CDR3 bases are TGTGCCAGCAGCTTAGTCAGTGGGGCTGAAGCTTTCTTT. Translating gives CASSLVSGAEAFF. Variable domain in full (rest from reference TRBV7-2 and TRBJ1-1): GAGVSQSPSNKVTEKGKDVELRCDPISGHTALYWYRQSLGQGLEFLIYFQGNSAPDKSGLPSDRFSAERTGGSVSTLTIQRTQQEDSAVYLCASSLVSGAEAFFGQGTRLTVV.

Many counts were recorded for this clonotype. The chain carries TRBV10-1 and TRBJ2-5, with TRBD2 matching over 10 bases. The J segment lost 9 bases and the V segment lost 6 bases, leaving 13 bases of the junction unmatched. The V gene's germline CDR1 is WNHNN and CDR2 SYGVQD (reference sequence). CDR3 length equals 15 residues. The CDR3 sequence is CASSQEGTSDESQYF. The CDR3 DNA reads TGCGCCAGCAGCCAAGAAGGGACTAGCGATGAGTCCCAGTACTTC.

In its sample, this clonotype was seen a few times. The genes are TRBV6-2 or TRBV6-3 and TRBJ1-4; unclear D gene. The CDR3 loop spans 14 amino acids. Trimming shortened V by 2 bases and J by 8 bases, and 12 bases separated the two germline ends. The germline gives CDR1 MNHEY, CDR2 SVGEGT. This CDR3 reads CASSYDLPGEKLFF. CDR3 sequence (DNA): TGTGCCAGCAGTTACGATCTTCCGGGGGAAAAACTGTTTTTT.

This chain connects TRBV6-5 to TRBJ2-5; D possibly corresponds to TRBD2 (6 bases). Germline V lookup: CDR1 MNHEY, CDR2 SVGAGI. Trimming pared 3 bases from V and 7 bases from J, leaving 12 bases between. The CDR3 spans 13 residues. CDR3 DNA sequence: TGTGCCAGCAGTTATCCCGGGAGCCCGACCCAGTACTTC. Its translation: CASSYPGSPTQYF.

This clonotype occurred many times. The chain carries TRBV6-2 or TRBV6-3 and TRBJ2-3; D is ambiguous. The CDR3 contains 15 residues. Germline values: CDR1 MNHEY, CDR2 SVGEGT. The ends were cut back, 0 bases at V and 4 bases at J, with 11 bases in the middle. CDR3 DNA sequence: TGTGCCAGCAGTTACTCTCCTCACGGTCCAGATACGCAGTATTTT. This sequence encodes CASSYSPHGPDTQYF.

This clonotype came up many times. The chain uses TRBV7-6 and TRBJ2-7; maybe TRBD1 (5 bases). V lost 8 bases and J lost 3, with 14 bases in between. The length of the CDR3 is 13 residues. Germline assignment: CDR1 SGHVS and CDR2 FNYEAQ. The CDR3 reads CASSQQVLYEQYF. CDR3 bases: TGTGCCAGCTCCCAACAGGTTCTCTACGAGCAGTACTTC.